This TCR beta chain comes out of a study of blood T cell repertoires in COVID-19. Study summary: Spain, Italy and the United States supplied samples that represented acute and convalescent COVID-19. PBMCs, B-cell-depleted T cells, or T cells provided the cDNA or gDNA that made up the material.

Authors' analysis steps: Reference gene primer amplification in the assay estimated nucleated cell counts. Assay used: immunoSEQ multiplex PCR; TCRdb lists only in-frame clones, some missing. V and J calls and clone size are given by that table; D and trimming were obtained from the DNA. Of about 38,000 clones detected, around four fifths appear once; the ten largest clones hold around 4.8%. The CDR3 is 16 residues long. The ends lost 3 bases at V and 5 bases at J; junction bases unmatched: 6. Per the germline V gene, CDR1 is MRHNA and CDR2 is SNTAGT. The sample consisted of peripheral blood. The clonotype was recovered from a man between 50 and 59 years old with active COVID-19. The chain combines TRBV6-4 with TRBJ1-6; 8 bases fit TRBD1. CDR3 protein: CASSESVGQDNSPLHF. The CDR3 nucleotides are TGTGCCAGCAGTGAAAGTGTGGGACAGGATAATTCACCCCTCCACTTT.